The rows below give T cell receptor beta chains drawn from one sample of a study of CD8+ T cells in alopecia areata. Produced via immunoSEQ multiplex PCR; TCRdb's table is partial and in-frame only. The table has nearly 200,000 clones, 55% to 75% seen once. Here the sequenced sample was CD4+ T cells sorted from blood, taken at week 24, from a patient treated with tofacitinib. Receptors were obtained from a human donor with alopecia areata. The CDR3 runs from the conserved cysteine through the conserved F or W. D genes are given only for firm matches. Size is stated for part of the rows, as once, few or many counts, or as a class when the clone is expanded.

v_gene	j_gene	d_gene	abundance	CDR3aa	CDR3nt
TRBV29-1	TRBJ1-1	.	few	CSVEFTGGLGTEAFF	TGCAGCGTTGAATTCACGGGGGGCCTCGGCACTGAAGCTTTCTTT
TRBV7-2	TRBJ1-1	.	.	CASSGWTTKEAFF	TGTGCCAGCAGCGGGTGGACAACGAAGGAAGCTTTCTTT
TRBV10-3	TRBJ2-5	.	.	CAISGSSQETQYF	TGTGCCATCAGTGGTTCTAGCCAAGAGACCCAGTACTTC
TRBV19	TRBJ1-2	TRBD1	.	CASSVGQRDGYTF	TGTGCCAGTAGTGTGGGACAGCGAGATGGCTACACCTTC
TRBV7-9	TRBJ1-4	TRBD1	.	CASSLGTGVEKLFF	TGTGCCAGCAGCTTGGGGACAGGGGTGGAAAAACTGTTTTTT
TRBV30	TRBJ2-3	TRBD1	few	CAWSFRQGGRDTQYF	TGTGCCTGGAGTTTCCGACAGGGGGGTAGAGATACGCAGTATTTT
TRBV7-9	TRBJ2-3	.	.	CASSLAGAIDTQYF	TGTGCCAGCAGCTTAGCGGGAGCTATAGATACGCAGTATTTT
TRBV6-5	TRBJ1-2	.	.	CASSEFNGSYGYTF	TGTGCCAGCAGTGAATTTAACGGCTCCTATGGCTACACCTTC
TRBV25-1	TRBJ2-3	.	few	CASSDRLTTSTQYF	TGTGCCAGCAGTGACCGTTTGACTACCTCTACGCAGTATTTT
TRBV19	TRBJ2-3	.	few	CATKLSGASTDTQYF	TGTGCCACCAAACTAAGCGGAGCCAGCACAGATACGCAGTATTTT
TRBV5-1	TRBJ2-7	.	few	CASSLVGLDEQYF	TGCGCCAGCAGCTTGGTGGGGTTAGACGAGCAGTACTTC
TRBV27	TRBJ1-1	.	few	CASSLSRGAEAFF	TGTGCCAGCAGTTTATCGCGAGGGGCTGAAGCTTTCTTT
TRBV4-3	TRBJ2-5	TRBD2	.	CASSQAGSWRGKETQYF	TGCGCCAGCAGCCAAGCCGGGAGCTGGCGGGGGAAAGAGACCCAGTACTTC
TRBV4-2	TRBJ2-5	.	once	CASSQSEGYQETQYF	TGTGCCAGCAGCCAATCCGAGGGGTACCAAGAGACCCAGTACTTC
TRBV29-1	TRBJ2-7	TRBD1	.	CSVGRGGSYEQYF	TGCAGCGTTGGTCGAGGGGGCTCCTATGAGCAGTACTTC
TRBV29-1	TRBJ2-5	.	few	CSVVSSLESYF	TGCAGCGTTGTGTCGTCCCTCGAGTCGTACTTC
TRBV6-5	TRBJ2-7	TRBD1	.	CASIYRDRVYEQYF	TGTGCCAGCATTTACCGGGACAGGGTTTACGAGCAGTACTTC
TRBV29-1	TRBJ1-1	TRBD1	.	CSVNTGDPNTEAFF	TGCAGCGTTAATACAGGGGACCCGAACACTGAAGCTTTCTTT
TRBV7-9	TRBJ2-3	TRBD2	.	CASSSSGMTDTQYF	TGTGCCAGCAGCTCTAGCGGGATGACAGATACGCAGTATTTT
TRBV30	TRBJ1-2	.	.	CAWSVRPGSIDYSYTF	TGTGCCTGGAGTGTACGTCCAGGGAGTATCGACTATAGCTACACCTTC
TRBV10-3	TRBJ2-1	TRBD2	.	CAISESIAGAAYNEQFF	TGTGCCATCAGTGAGTCGATAGCGGGAGCTGCCTACAATGAGCAGTTCTTC
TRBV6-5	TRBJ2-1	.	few	CASSPRPAIGNEQFF	TGTGCCAGCAGTCCCCGACCGGCTATCGGCAATGAGCAGTTCTTC
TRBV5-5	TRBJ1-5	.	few	CASSLGTGRVGQPQHF	TGTGCCAGCAGCTTGGGGACGGGGAGGGTCGGTCAGCCCCAGCATTTT
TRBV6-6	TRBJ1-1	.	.	CASRQGMTEAFF	TGTGCCAGCAGACAGGGTATGACTGAAGCTTTCTTT
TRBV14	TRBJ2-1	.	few	CASGNHEQFF	TGTGCCAGCGGGAACCATGAGCAGTTCTTC
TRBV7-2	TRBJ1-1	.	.	CASSLSLRGTEAFF	TGTGCCAGCAGCTTGTCCTTGCGGGGGACTGAAGCTTTCTTT
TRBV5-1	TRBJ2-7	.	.	CASSLGTGNGEQYF	TGCGCCAGCAGCTTGGGCACAGGGAACGGCGAGCAGTACTTC
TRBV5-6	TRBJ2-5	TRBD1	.	CASSLSRRGRQETQYF	TGTGCCAGCAGCTTGTCACGCAGGGGGCGGCAAGAGACCCAGTACTTC
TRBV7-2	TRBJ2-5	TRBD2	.	CASSVGGAQETQYF	TGTGCCAGCAGCGTCGGGGGGGCGCAGGAGACCCAGTACTTC
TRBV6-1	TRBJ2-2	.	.	CASRVGSTGELFF	TGTGCCAGCAGAGTAGGGAGCACCGGGGAGCTGTTTTTT